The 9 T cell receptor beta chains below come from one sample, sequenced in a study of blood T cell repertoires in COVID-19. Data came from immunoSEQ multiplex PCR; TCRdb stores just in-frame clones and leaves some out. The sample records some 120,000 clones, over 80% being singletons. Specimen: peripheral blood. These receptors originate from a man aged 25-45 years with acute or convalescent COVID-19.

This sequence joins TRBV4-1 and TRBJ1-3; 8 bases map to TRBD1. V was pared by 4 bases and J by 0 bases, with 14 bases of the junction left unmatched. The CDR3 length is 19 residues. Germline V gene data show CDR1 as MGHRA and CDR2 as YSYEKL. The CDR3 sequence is CASSPRRDTTGGSGNTIYF. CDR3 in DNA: TGCGCCAGCAGCCCTCGGCGGGACACAACAGGGGGCTCTGGAAACACCATATATTTT.

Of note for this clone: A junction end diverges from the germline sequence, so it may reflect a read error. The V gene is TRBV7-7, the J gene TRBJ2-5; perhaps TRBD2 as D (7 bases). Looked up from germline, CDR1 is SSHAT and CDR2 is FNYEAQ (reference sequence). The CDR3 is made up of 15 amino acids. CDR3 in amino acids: CASSPLEGGWGTQYF. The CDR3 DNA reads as TGTGCTAGCAGCCCCCTGGAGGGGGGGTGGGGGACCCAGTACTTC.

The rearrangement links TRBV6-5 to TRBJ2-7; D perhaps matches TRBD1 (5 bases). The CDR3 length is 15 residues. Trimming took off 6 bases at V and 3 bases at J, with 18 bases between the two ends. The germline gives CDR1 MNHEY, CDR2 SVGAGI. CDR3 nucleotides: TGTGCCAGCAGCCCGGCGGCAGGGTGGATCTACGAGCAGTACGTC. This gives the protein CASSPAAGWIYEQYV.

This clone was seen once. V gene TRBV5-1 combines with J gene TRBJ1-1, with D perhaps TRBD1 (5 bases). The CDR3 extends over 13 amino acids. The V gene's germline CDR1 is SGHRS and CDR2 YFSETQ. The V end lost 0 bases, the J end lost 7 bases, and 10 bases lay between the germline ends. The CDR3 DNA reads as TGCGCCAGCAGCTTGGAGCGACAGCTTGAAGCTTTCTTT. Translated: CASSLERQLEAFF.

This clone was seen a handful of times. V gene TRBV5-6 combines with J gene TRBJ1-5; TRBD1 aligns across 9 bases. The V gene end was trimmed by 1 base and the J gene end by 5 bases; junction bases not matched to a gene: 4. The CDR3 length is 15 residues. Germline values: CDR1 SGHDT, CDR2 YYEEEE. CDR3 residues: CASSLWDRVYQPQHF. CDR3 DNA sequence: TGTGCCAGCAGCTTGTGGGACAGGGTATATCAGCCCCAGCATTTT. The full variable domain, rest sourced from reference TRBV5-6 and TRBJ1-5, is DAGVTQSPTHLIKTRGQQVTLRCSPKSGHDTVSWYQQALGQGPQFIFQYYEEEERQRGNFPDRFSGHQFPNYSSELNVNALLLGDSALYLCASSLWDRVYQPQHFGDGTRLSIL.

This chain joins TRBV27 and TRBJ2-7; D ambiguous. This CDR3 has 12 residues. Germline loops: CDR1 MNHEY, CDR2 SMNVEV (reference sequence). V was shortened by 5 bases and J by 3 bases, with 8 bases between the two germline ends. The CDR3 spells CASSKRSYEQYV. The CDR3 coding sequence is TGTGCCAGCAGTAAGAGAAGCTACGAGCAGTACGTC.

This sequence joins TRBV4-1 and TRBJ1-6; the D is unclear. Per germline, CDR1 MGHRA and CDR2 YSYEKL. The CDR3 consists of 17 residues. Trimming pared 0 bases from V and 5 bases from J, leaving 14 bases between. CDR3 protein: CASSQENYVRDNSPLHF. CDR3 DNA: TGCGCCAGCAGCCAAGAGAATTATGTGAGAGATAATTCACCCCTCCACTTT.

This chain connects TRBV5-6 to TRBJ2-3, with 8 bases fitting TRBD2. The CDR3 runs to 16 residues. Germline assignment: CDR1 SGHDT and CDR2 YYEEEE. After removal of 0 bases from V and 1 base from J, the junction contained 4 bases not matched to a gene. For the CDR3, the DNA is TGTGCCAGCAGCTTGGCCGGACTAGCCCGCACAGATACGCAGTATTTT. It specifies CASSLAGLARTDTQYF.

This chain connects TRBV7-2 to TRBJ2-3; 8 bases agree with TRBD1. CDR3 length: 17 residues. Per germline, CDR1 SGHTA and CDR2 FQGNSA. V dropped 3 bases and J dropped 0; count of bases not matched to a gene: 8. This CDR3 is CASSLTPQGASTDTQYF. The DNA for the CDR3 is TGTGCCAGCAGCTTGACCCCGCAGGGGGCAAGCACAGATACGCAGTATTTT.